The clone carrying this T cell receptor beta chain was recorded many times. Relative to the germline gene, one junction end is altered; a read error may explain this. These data are taken from a study of T-cell reconstitution after alpha-beta-depleted transplantation in children. Germline CDR1 SGHRS, CDR2 YFSETQ. CDR3 length equals 15 residues. Unique molecular identifiers were incorporated into the prepared TCRbeta library. TCRdb analysed the PCR reads with MiXCR anew, one entry per CDR3 protein. The top ten clones hold approximately 5% of a sample with approximately 390,000 distinct CDR3 sequences, about 11% of them seen once.

This material consisted of PBMCs from the stem cell graft donor, taken from the stem cell graft. The chain recombines TRBV5-1 with TRBJ2-1; 10 bases agree with TRBD1. The TCR originated in a human donor who donated a stem cell graft to a child with acute myeloid leukemia. The CDR3 sequence: CASSLGQGSYNEQFF. CDR3 nucleotides: TGTGCCAGCAGCTTGGGACAGGGGTCCTACAATGAGCAGTTCTTC.